This T cell receptor beta chain derives from a study of T cells in Graves' hyperthyroidism and ophthalmopathy. Uncontrolled infections, other autoimmune diseases, pregnancy or lactation led to exclusion of patients. What was amplified from RNA transcripts were TCR beta CDR3 regions. HTBI primers were employed in a first-round RT-PCR of the TCR CDR3. A single record per CDR3 protein comes from TCRdb applying MiXCR to the multiplex PCR reads. The sample shows 350,000 to 400,000 distinct CDR3 sequences, 15% of them seen only once. This CDR3 is 13 amino acids long. Germline assignment: CDR1 SGDLS and CDR2 YYNGEE. V was trimmed by 3 bases and J by 6 bases, leaving 13 bases between them.

This sequence originates from a woman in her twenties or thirties with Graves' hyperthyroidism. The sequencing input was blood. The V call is TRBV9, the J call TRBJ2-7; no clear D gene. CDR3: CASSGTRGGEQYF. CDR3 in DNA: TGTGCCAGCAGCGGGACCAGAGGTGGCGAGCAGTACTTC.